This T cell receptor beta chain stems from a study of cytomegalovirus exposure and HLA in healthy donors (dated by TCRdb to about 2017). With regard to the full study: An earlier analysis of approximately 640 of the donors reported 276 Gb of sequence data and 117 million unique TCR beta sequences from about 200 million T cells. Roughly 310 gigabases of sequencing data and approximately 80 million unique TCR sequences were included in an early release covering roughly 700 HLA-typed donors. Of the 350 to 450 genotyped donors, approximately 83% fell in the genetic ancestry cluster associated with self-reported Caucasian donors. The aim of the study was to test whether cataloging public T cell receptors could identify signatures of past pathogen exposure. The T cell repertoires of some 670 subjects were profiled by immunosequencing and related to cytomegalovirus serostatus. A separate validation cohort of 90 to 150 different subjects was used in addition to the approximately 610-subject first cohort. The study combined high-throughput TCR immunosequencing, statistical association of individual TCRs with disease status, and machine learning to predict cytomegalovirus infection status. To study patterns of TCR occurrence, a later analysis re-analyzed previously published TCR beta repertoires from 600 to 750 donors and added high-resolution HLA genotyping. In the later analysis, no new phenotypic data were used to find candidate immune exposures; instead, reliance was placed on TCR beta sequences and their occurrence across donors. In an earlier analysis of roughly 600 of the donors, high-throughput TCR beta sequencing was used to judge whether each TCR beta V gene segment behaved as functional or pseudogenic. Donor age, sex, ethnicity and CMV serostatus were compiled together with the repertoire data. Genome-wide SNP genotypes for about 60% of the roughly 700 donors were used in a later genetic analysis, which treated that subset as a discovery cohort. Every repertoire in the discovery cohort had been generated on one and the same sequencing platform. Both class I and class II loci were covered by HLA typing, at four-digit resolution. Typing coverage varied by locus: about 620-630 donors for A, B, C, DRB1 and DQB1; approximately 500 for DQA1; about 590 for DPA1; around 490 for DPB1. Because of strong linkage in the cohort, five DR-DQ haplotypes were treated as single units for association and clustering. Among some 410 genotyped donors of the cohort, an average of approximately 200,000 unique TCR beta nucleotide sequences was sequenced per donor, of which roughly 17% were non-productive.

Overall results and qualifications from the work: Presence/absence analyses assumed roughly uniform sequencing depth across donors, an assumption that may not hold. A group of highly shared sequence variants was considered likely to be a technical artifact of the sequencing pipeline. In a later genetic analysis, a missense DCLRE1C variant was associated with V-gene and J-gene trimming of TCR beta chains, and the association was replicated in an independent cohort. The classifier was reported to diagnose cytomegalovirus status with high specificity and sensitivity in both the original and validation cohorts. The study gave a list of about 170 TCR beta chains associated with cytomegalovirus. Several of the top co-occurrence clusters appeared to be linked to parvovirus B19, influenza, CMV and Epstein-Barr virus, according to a later analysis. Because counts were too low, around 18 rarely observed V segments, including chromosome 9 orphons, were left out of the earlier analysis of about 620 of the donors. Immune exposure information for the cohort was limited to CMV serostatus. In a later analysis, HLA-associated TCR beta chains showed more clonal expansion and lower generation probabilities than non-associated chains that were equally common. In this cohort, only TCR beta chains were sequenced, and detectable features were limited by the absence of alpha or paired-chain data. A later analysis found that TCR association rates varied across HLA loci, with DRB1 alleles showing the most associated TCRs and HLA-C alleles the fewest. Broadly in line with IMGT annotations, most TCR beta V segments showed up in productive rearrangements about 90% or about 30% of the time in an earlier analysis of approximately 640 of the donors. In vitro tests confirmed that a few of the cytomegalovirus-associated TCR beta chains recognize cytomegalovirus antigens. According to the authors, the approach could potentially be generalized to other disease states and immunological phenotypes. A later analysis found that most CMV-associated TCR beta chains appeared HLA-restricted, with HLA associations seemingly driven largely by CMV exposure. Some IMGT-functional V segments, including TRBV6-2 and TRBV6-3, could not be distinguished by the 87-base-pair reads and were therefore excluded. Most TCR sequences were observed very rarely across donors, whereas some public TCRs were present in many individuals. Linkage disequilibrium might explain the correlated functional status among segregating V segments, but an unknown experimental factor could not be excluded. A later analysis associated 17,000 or so TCR beta sequences with specific HLA alleles at a false discovery rate of 0.05. Because HLA typing was missing for some donors at each locus, association tests included only the typed subset. In a later genetic analysis, fewer N-insertions in productive TCRs were reported among donors in an Asian-associated ancestry cluster than the approximately 710-donor mean. When HLA alleles, especially DR and DQ, strongly co-occurred, attributing TCR associations to individual alleles was difficult. A further reported finding was that TCR beta sequences accurately predicted the HLA-A and HLA-B alleles for most subjects in the first cohort.

The cohort comprised several hundred healthy bone marrow donors. All cohort members were sampled while nominally healthy, although unrecorded immune exposures were likely present. The donor was CMV seronegative and belonged to the group of 350 to 400 seronegative cohort members. Each donor provided a peripheral blood sample, and peripheral blood mononuclear cells were used for TCR beta sequencing. The Qiagen DNeasy Blood Extraction Kit was used to extract genomic DNA from the blood cell samples. The library was built by means of the immunoSEQ multiplex PCR assay. The multiplex PCR relied on a mix of 60 forward primers for TCR Vbeta segments and 13 reverse primers for TCR Jbeta segments. The CDR3 region of rearranged TCR beta genes was amplified from genomic DNA by a multiplex PCR assay. The Illumina HiSeq System was used to sequence the amplified TCR beta libraries as 87-base-pair reads. Under the source paper's analysis protocol: In a later analysis, tens of millions of unique TCR beta chains were counted across the 500 to 850 repertoires, and approximately 11 million of these chains were shared by at least two donors. A nearest-neighbor algorithm error-corrected the raw reads and collapsed the reads into unique sequences, merging closely related sequences to remove PCR and sequencing errors. CDR3 sequences were aligned to IMGT reference sequences to assign V, D and J gene segments. For a sequence to be retained, a match of at least six nucleotides was required to both a V gene segment and a J gene segment. A rearrangement was called productive if the CDR3 had no stop codons and remained in frame with V and J, and every other rearrangement was called non-productive. CDR3 was defined by IMGT convention, running from the second conserved V-encoded cysteine to the conserved J-encoded phenylalanine. Sequences without an unambiguous match to a single V gene segment were excluded from the earlier analysis of 500 to 700 of the donors. An earlier analysis of a few hundred of the donors called V segments functional above 56.7% productive rearrangements and segregating when the between-donor standard deviation exceeded 5%. A statistical classification framework was developed to diagnose cytomegalovirus status using the catalog of TCR beta chain sequences. In a later analysis, TCR nucleotide sequences were compared against IMGT/GENE-DB human TR gene sequences so that V and J genes could be assigned. A later analysis assigned CDR3 sequences and most-parsimonious VDJ recombination scenarios with the TCRdist pipeline. In a later analysis, each TCR beta chain was defined by its CDR3 amino acid sequence together with its V-gene family, and reads without a unique V-gene family were excluded. A later analysis removed 500 to 600 highly shared, low-generation-probability nucleotide sequences to deal with suspected cross-contamination and a sequencing artifact. In a later analysis, a clonal expansion index was calculated for each public chain from normalized within-repertoire ranks of inferred template counts. Generation probabilities in a later analysis came from a VDJ recombination model fitted to out-of-frame rearrangements, and those results were checked against IGoR. Hypergeometric tests were used in a later analysis to score TCR-TCR, TCR-HLA and TCR-CMV co-occurrence, with a repertoire-size bias correction applied to the TCR pairs. In a later analysis, false discovery rates were estimated by permuting HLA or CMV assignments 20 times. A later analysis grouped co-occurring TCRs with DBSCAN, adding TCRdist sequence similarity when clustering within HLA-allele-positive subsets. Co-occurrence clustering excluded repertoires with fewer than 30,000 or more than 120,000 public chains, plus five with anomalous nucleotide sharing. What TCRdb holds here is the immuneACCESS table cut down to in-frame rearrangements. Part of the clones is not present; checked against another copy, under half of the missing clones reflect an unresolved V gene, and the others are unexplained. Clonal size and the V and J genes are those of that table, whereas D and trimming came from the DNA. This sample's table carries approximately 200,000 clones. The ten most abundant clones make up approximately 0.74% of the sample.

Spanning cysteine to phenylalanine, the CDR3 consists of 17 amino acids. Only the CDR3 DNA is retained, 51 bases long and in frame from the first base. CDR1 and CDR2 are read off the germline V gene as SGDLS and YYNGEE. Germline trimming: 3 bases from V, 4 bases from J; junction bases outside gene matches: 14. About this clone: Its antigen remains unidentified.

This clonotype originated in a boy between 5 and 17 years old in good health and CMV-seronegative. The sample consisted of PBMCs. In this chain, TRBV9 is recombined with TRBJ2-5, and TRBD2 aligns with 8 junction nucleotides. The DNA sequence is TGTGCCAGCAGCGACCAACTTAGCGGGGCCGCCCCAGAGACCCAGTACTTC. This codes for CASSDQLSGAAPETQYF. Extended through the reference TRBV9 and TRBJ2-5 proteins, this CDR3 yields the full variable domain: DSGVTQTPKHLITATGQRVTLRCSPRSGDLSVYWYQQSLDQGLQFLIQYYNGEERAKGNILERFSAQQFPDLHSELNLSSLELGDSALYFCASSDQLSGAAPETQYFGPGTRLLVL.